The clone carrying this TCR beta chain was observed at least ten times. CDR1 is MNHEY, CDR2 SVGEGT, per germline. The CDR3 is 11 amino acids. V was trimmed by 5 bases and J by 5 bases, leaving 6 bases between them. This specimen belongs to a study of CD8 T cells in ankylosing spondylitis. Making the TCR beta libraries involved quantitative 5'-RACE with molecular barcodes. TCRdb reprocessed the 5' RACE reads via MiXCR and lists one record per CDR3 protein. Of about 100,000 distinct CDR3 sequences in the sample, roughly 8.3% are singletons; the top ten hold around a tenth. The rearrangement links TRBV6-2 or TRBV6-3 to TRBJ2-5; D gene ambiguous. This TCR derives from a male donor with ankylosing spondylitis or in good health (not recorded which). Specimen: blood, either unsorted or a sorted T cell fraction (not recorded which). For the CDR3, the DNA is TGTGCCAGCAGTCTCGCGGAGACCCAGTACTTC. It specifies CASSLAETQYF.